Listed below are T cell receptor beta chains from one sample, sequenced in a study of CD8+ T cells in alopecia areata. Produced via immunoSEQ multiplex PCR; TCRdb's table is partial and in-frame only. This sample has some 150,000 clones, with 85% to 90% found just once. Sequenced here: CD8+ T cells sorted from blood, sampled at week 4, from a patient treated with tofacitinib. These receptors came from a human donor with alopecia areata. The CDR3 runs from the conserved cysteine through the conserved F or W. D genes are given only for firm matches.

V gene | D gene | CDR3 protein
TRBV19 | - | CASSMGASSYEQYF
TRBV19 | - | CASNPGGGYEQYF
TRBV30 | - | CAWSLLGGAANYGYTF
TRBV27 | TRBD1 | CASSLGQGTYYGYTF
TRBV9 | TRBD1 | CASSVDFSGGHEQFF
TRBV5-1 | - | CASSAGTDYTF
TRBV7-6 | - | CASSTSMGANSPLHF
TRBV29-1 | - | CSVEGDTQYF
TRBV4-1 | - | CASSQDEYPYEQYF
TRBV4-2 | - | CASSQEQGTYSGANVLTF
TRBV7-8 | TRBD2 | CASSFPSSGGEETQYF
TRBV5-6 | - | CASSLGGAAYNEQFF
TRBV6-6 | TRBD2 | CASRAGPSNSYEQYF
TRBV29-1 | - | CSVEDGRIEAFF
TRBV5-6 | - | CASNLYSDQETQYF
TRBV5-1 | - | CASSLYGDSYEQYF
TRBV13 | TRBD1 | CASSLEGQGYNEQFF
TRBV2 | - | CASAGTRYGYTF
TRBV9 | - | CACLGGMGTDTQYF
TRBV9 | TRBD1 | CASSPRTGKNTGELFF
TRBV5-1 | TRBD2 | CASSLIGLAGQTDNEQFF
TRBV25-1 | - | CASSEYSLTDTQYF
TRBV7-7 | - | CASSPGRNNEQFF
TRBV20-1 | - | CSARDGREAFF
TRBV5-1 | - | CASCSALQPNNEQFF
TRBV29-1 | - | CSVESIPPRGYTF
TRBV7-9 | - | CASSLEGAQDTQYF
TRBV30 | - | CAWSDFSGSSNQPQHF
TRBV19 | TRBD1 | CASSGQDYEQYF
TRBV19 | - | CASSAGFPDTQYF
TRBV9 | TRBD2 | CASRHSGSTQETQYF
TRBV4-1 | TRBD1 | CASSQEDRGRYEQYF
TRBV7-7 | TRBD1 | CASSAGTGDGYEQYF
TRBV27 | TRBD1 | CASSQNRGSSPYEQYF
TRBV29-1 | - | CSVEGYSGSPSSYNEQFF